What follows describes a single T cell receptor beta chain. Authors' methods: Filtering differed because ImmunoSEQ produced junction-only sequences that carried no quality scores. Sequencing used immunoSEQ multiplex PCR; TCRdb keeps in-frame clones, though not all of them. V, J and clone size reflect that table, while D and trimming were determined from the DNA. The repertoire includes about 1 million clones, about 75% of them detected once, and around 1.5% sits in the top ten. This specimen comes from a study of shared clonotypes between healthy human individuals. The length of the CDR3 is 17 residues. V lost 2 bases to trimming and J lost 7 bases; unmatched junction nucleotides: 9. CDR1 MDHEN and CDR2 SYDVKM come from the germline V gene.

Material for sequencing was memory CD4+ T cells sorted from blood. Subset noted: CD45RA-negative fraction. The chain couples TRBV28 to TRBJ2-1; 12 bases are a match to TRBD1. The sequence was obtained from a man younger than 35 in good health. CDR3 in amino acids: CASSLNVGQGARNEQFF. DNA for the CDR3: TGTGCCAGCAGTTTAAACGTGGGACAGGGGGCGCGAAATGAGCAGTTCTTC.